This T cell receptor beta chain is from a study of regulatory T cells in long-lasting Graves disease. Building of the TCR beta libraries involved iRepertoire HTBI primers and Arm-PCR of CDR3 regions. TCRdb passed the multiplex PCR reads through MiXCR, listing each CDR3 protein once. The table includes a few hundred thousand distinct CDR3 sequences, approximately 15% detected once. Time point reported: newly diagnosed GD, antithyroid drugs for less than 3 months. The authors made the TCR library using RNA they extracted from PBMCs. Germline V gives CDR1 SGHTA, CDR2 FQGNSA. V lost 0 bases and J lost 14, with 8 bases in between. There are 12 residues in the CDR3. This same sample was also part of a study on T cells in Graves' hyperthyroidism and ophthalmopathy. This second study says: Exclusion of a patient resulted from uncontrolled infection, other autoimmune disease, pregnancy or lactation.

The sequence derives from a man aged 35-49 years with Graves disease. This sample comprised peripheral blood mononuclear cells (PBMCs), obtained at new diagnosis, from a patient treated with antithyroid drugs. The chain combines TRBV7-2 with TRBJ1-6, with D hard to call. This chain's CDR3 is CASSLAPMALHF. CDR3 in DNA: TGTGCCAGCAGCTTAGCACCAATGGCCCTCCACTTT.